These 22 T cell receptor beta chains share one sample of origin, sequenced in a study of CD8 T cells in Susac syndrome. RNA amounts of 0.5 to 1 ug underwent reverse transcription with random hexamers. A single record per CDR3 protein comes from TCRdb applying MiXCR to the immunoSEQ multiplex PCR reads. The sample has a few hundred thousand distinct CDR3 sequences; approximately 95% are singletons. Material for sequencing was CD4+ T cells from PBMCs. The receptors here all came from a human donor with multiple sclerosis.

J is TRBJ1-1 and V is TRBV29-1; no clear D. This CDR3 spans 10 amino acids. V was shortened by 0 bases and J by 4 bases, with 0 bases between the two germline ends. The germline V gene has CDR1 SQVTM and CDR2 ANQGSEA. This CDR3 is CSVEDTEAFF. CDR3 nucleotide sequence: TGCAGCGTTGAAGACACTGAAGCTTTCTTT.

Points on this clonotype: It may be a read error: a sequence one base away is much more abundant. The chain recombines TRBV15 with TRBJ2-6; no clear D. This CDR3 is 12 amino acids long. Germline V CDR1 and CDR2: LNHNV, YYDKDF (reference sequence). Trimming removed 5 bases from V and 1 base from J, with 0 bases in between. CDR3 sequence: CATSSGANVLTF. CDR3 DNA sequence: TGTGCCACCAGCTCTGGGGCCAACGTCCTGACTTTC.

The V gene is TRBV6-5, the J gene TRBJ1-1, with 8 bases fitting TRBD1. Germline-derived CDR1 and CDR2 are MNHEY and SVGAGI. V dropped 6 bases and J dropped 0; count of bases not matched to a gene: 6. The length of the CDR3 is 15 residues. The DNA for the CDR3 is TGTGCCAGCAGGCCTCCGACAGGGGTGAACACTGAAGCTTTCTTT. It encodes CASRPPTGVNTEAFF.

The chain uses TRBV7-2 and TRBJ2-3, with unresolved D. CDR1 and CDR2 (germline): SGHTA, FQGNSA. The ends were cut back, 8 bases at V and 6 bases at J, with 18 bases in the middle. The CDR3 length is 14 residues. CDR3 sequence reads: CASSRAAPTDTQYF. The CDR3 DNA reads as TGTGCCAGCTCTCGGGCGGCCCCAACGGATACGCAGTATTTT.

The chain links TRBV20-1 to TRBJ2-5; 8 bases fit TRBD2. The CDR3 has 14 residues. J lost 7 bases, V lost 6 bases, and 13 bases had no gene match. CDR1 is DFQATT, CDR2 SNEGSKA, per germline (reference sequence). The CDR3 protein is CSAPREGVLGTQYF. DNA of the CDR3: TGCAGTGCCCCCCGGGAGGGGGTTCTCGGGACCCAGTACTTC.

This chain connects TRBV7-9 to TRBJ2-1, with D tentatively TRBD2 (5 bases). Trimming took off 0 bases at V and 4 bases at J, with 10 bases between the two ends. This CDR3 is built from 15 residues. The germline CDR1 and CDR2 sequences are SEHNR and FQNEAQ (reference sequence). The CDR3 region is CASSLAPADYNEQFF. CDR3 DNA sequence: TGTGCCAGCAGCTTAGCCCCAGCGGATTACAATGAGCAGTTCTTC.

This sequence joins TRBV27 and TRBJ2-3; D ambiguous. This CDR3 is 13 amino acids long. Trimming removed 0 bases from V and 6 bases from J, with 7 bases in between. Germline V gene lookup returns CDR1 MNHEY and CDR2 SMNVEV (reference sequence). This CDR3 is CASSLSPIDTQYF. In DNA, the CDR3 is TGTGCCAGCAGTTTATCCCCAATCGATACGCAGTATTTT.

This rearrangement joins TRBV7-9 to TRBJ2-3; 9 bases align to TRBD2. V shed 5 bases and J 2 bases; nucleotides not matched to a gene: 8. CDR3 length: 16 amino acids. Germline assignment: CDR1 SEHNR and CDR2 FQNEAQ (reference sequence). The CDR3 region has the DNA TGTGCCAGCAGCCCGCGAGGACTAGCGCTCACAGATACGCAGTATTTT. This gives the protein CASSPRGLALTDTQYF.

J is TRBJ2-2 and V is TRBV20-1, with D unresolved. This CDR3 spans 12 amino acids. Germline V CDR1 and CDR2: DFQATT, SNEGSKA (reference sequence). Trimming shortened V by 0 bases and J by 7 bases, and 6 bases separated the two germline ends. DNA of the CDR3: TGCAGTGCTAGAGATTCGGGCGGGGAGCTGTTTTTT. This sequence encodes CSARDSGGELFF.

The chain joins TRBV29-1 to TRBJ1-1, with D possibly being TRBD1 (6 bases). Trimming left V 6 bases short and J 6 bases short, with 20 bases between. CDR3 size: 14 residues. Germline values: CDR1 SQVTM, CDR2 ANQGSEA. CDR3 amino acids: CSVALETGNSEAFF. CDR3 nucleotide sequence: TGCAGCGTCGCCTTAGAGACAGGCAATTCTGAAGCTTTCTTT.

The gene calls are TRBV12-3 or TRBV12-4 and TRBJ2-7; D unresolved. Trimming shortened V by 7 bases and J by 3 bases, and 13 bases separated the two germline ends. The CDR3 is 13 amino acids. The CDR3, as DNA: TGTGCCAGCACATCGGGCAGAGACTACGAGCAGTACTTC. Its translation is CASTSGRDYEQYF.

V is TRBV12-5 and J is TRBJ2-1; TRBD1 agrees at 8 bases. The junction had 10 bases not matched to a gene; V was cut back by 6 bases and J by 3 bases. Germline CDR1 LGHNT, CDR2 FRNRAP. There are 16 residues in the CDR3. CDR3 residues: CASGKGTGPYYNEQFF. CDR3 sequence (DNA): TGTGCTAGTGGCAAAGGGACAGGCCCATACTACAATGAGCAGTTCTTC. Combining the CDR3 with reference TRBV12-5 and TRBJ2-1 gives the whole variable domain DARVTQTPRHKVTEMGQEVTMRCQPILGHNTVFWYRQTMMQGLELLAYFRNRAPLDDSGMPKDRFSAEMPDATLATLKIQPSEPRDSAVYFCASGKGTGPYYNEQFFGPGTRLTVL.

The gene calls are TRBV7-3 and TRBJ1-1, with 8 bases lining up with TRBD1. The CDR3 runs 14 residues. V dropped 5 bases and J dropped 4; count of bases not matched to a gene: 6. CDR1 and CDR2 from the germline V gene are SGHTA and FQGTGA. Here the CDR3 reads CASSPGGAGTEAFF. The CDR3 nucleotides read TGTGCCAGCAGCCCAGGGGGCGCAGGCACTGAAGCTTTCTTT.

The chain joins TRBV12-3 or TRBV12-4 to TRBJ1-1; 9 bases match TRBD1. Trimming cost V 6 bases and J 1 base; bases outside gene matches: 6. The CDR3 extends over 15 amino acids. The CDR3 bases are TGTGCCAGCAGCCGCCGGGGACAGGGGAACACTGAAGCTTTCTTT. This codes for CASSRRGQGNTEAFF.

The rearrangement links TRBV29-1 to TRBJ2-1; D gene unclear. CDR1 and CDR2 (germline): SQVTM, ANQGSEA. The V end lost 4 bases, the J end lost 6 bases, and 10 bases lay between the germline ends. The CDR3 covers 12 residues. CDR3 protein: CSVGVAGNEQFF. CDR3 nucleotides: TGCAGCGTTGGGGTGGCAGGCAATGAGCAGTTCTTC.

In DNA, the CDR3 is TGTGCCAGCAGTTTAGGGGTGCAGGTTCAAAAACTGTTTTTT. Residues: CASSLGVQVQKLFF. The V gene is TRBV28, the J gene TRBJ1-4, with D unresolved. CDR1 and CDR2 from the germline V gene are MDHEN and SYDVKM. Trimming stripped 2 bases from V and 9 bases from J, with 13 bases between. This CDR3 spans 14 amino acids.

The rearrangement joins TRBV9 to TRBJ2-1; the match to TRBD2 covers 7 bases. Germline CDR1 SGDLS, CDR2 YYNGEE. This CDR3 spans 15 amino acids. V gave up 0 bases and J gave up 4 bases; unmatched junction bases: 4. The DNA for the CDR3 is TGTGCCAGCAGCGTAGTCGGGCGGGGGTACAATGAGCAGTTCTTC. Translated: CASSVVGRGYNEQFF.

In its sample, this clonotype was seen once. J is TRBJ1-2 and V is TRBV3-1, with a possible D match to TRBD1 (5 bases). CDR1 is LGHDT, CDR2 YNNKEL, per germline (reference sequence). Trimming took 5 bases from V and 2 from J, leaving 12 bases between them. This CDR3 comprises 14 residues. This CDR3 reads CASSWGTSNYGYTF. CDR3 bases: TGTGCCAGCAGCTGGGGGACGTCCAACTATGGCTACACCTTC.

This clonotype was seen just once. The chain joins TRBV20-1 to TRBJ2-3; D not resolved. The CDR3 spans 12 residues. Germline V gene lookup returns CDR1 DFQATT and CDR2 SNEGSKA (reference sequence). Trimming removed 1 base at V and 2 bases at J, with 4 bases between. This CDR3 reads CSARAPTDTQYF. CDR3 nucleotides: TGCAGTGCTAGAGCTCCCACAGATACGCAGTATTTT.

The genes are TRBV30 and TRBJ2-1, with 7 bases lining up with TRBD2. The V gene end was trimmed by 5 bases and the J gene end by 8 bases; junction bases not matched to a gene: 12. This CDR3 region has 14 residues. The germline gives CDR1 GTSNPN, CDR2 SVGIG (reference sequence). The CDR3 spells CAWENLAGGDEQFF. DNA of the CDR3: TGTGCCTGGGAGAATTTAGCGGGTGGGGATGAGCAGTTCTTC.

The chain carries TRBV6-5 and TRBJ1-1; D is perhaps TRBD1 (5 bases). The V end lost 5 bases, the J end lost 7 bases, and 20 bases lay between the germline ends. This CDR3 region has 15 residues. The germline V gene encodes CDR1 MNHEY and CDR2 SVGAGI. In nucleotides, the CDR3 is TGTGCCAGCAGTCCGGAAACCAACGAGGGGATTGAAGCTTTCTTT. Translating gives CASSPETNEGIEAFF.

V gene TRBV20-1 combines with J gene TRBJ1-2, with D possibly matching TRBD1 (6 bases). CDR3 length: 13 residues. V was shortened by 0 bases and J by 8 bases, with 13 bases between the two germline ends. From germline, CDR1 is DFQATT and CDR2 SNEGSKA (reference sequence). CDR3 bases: TGCAGTGCTAGAGACAGGGGCTATGTAGGCTACACCTTC. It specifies CSARDRGYVGYTF.